The T cell receptor beta chain under discussion was sequenced for a study of tumor-infiltrating lymphocytes in primary liver carcinoma. Broader study findings: Tumor region pairs showed greater overlap than either tumor-adjacent or tumor-blood pairs did.

Germline assignment: CDR1 SGHDN and CDR2 FVKESK. The CDR3 sequence is 12 residues long. Regarding this clonotype: The antigen remains undetermined. A read error may be the cause here, since a much bigger clone is one base away.

Starting from 400 to 500 ng of total RNA, TCR beta cDNA was produced with a primer in the constant region. Libraries for TCR beta were built through three nested multiplex PCR rounds, which together made up a slightly modified ARM-PCR procedure. TRBV1-TRBV30 forward primers and a C-beta reverse primer were used in the first two PCR rounds, which each ran for about 11 cycles. TCRdb fed the multiplex PCR reads into MiXCR, producing one record per CDR3 protein. The data show about 92,000 distinct CDR3 sequences, about 73% seen once. Co-extracting RNA and DNA was done with 20-30 mg of unsorted bulk tissue as input.

V and J are TRBV14 and TRBJ2-5; D is unclear. The TCR was taken from a man between 35 and 55 years old with primary liver carcinoma and hepatitis B virus infection. Sequencing input: tumor-adjacent normal liver tissue. CDR3 region: CSSSQDGPTQYF. Written as DNA, the CDR3 is TGTTCCAGCAGCCAAGACGGGCCGACCCAGTACTTC.